The clone carrying this T cell receptor beta chain was observed a handful of times. Its matching antigen is unknown. This CDR3 spans 16 amino acids. Per the germline V gene, CDR1 is SGHRS and CDR2 is YFSETQ. Trimming at V came to 4 bases and at J to 1 base, leaving 9 bases not matched to a gene. TCRdb itself ran the reads through MiXCR, one entry per CDR3 protein. The repertoire consists of approximately 100,000 distinct CDR3 sequences, with about 28% occurring once and the leading ten covering about 81%. These data come from a study of T cell repertoires in cytomegalovirus infection. Study as a whole: It can be stated that public TCR beta signatures indicated CMV infection as well as a matching HLA type.

The V call is TRBV5-1, the J call TRBJ2-7, with TRBD1 matching 9 bases. The input for sequencing was CD8+ T cells from cultured PBMCs, taken from culture after CMV antigen stimulation. This TCR was sampled from a human donor in good health (CMV status not recorded). Some clones in this sample may be carry-over from other donors' samples. The CDR3 region has the DNA TGCGCCAGCAGCAACCCCCGGGACAGGGTATCCTACGAGCAGTACTTC. Translating gives CASSNPRDRVSYEQYF.